The clone carrying this TCR beta chain was seen only once. The sample belongs to a study of blood T cell repertoires in COVID-19. Background on the study: Sites across the United States, Italy and Spain contributed samples from acute and convalescent COVID-19. In each case, the material was cDNA or gDNA derived from T cells, B-cell-depleted T cells, or PBMCs.

The V gene's germline CDR1 is MDHEN and CDR2 SYDVKM. The CDR3 consists of 15 residues. V trimming: 1 base; J trimming: 3 bases; junction bases outside the gene matches: 5. In the study's own analysis: Counts of nucleated cells, estimated from reference gene primer amplification, were obtained. TCRdb's copy holds only in-frame clones and misses some; the assay was immunoSEQ multiplex PCR. Clone size and the V and J calls come from that table; the DNA yielded D and trimming. Of around 120,000 clones listed, around two thirds are singletons. The sequenced sample was peripheral blood. The receptor was derived from a woman in her seventies with acute or convalescent COVID-19. The chain joins TRBV28 to TRBJ2-7; 8 nucleotides align to TRBD2. CDR3 sequence (DNA): TGTGCCAGCAGTTTATTGGGACTAGGAAGCTACGAGCAGTACTTC. Translated, it gives CASSLLGLGSYEQYF.